This T cell receptor beta chain derives from a study of monozygotic twins with inflammatory bowel disease (dated by TCRdb to the late 2010s). With respect to the entire study: A total of roughly 28 monozygotic twin pairs were included in the full study, comprising nine German pairs (four IBD-concordant, five IBD-discordant) and 19 IBD-discordant Danish pairs. Disease-associated traits were sought mainly through comparisons between IBD patients and their genetically identical healthy co-twins within discordant pairs. Each individual had, on average, about 151 000 unique TCRalpha sequences and 181 000 unique TCRbeta sequences available for analysis.

Looking up the germline V gene yields CDR1 KGHSH and CDR2 LQKENI. Reading from cysteine to phenylalanine, the CDR3 counts 12 amino acids. This entry has no DNA. A roughly 2.7 ml peripheral blood sample was drawn into PAXgene tubes per donor and stored at -80°C. Without any T cell sorting, total RNA was extracted from whole blood using the PAXgene blood miRNA kit on an automated QIAcube. Peripheral blood from monozygotic twin pairs who were concordant or discordant for inflammatory bowel disease underwent deep TCRalpha and TCRbeta repertoire profiling using unique molecular barcoding. For every twin pair, smoking habits were documented, and each individual was categorised as a current, former or never smoker. The full study reports these points: No difference in repertoire similarity was observed between concordant and discordant twins, possibly owing to limited statistical power. Compared with healthy twins, IBD patients shared fewer clonotypes with other individuals, and the difference was most pronounced in patients with signs of disease activity. Because patients were on differing immunosuppressive treatments, the repertoires may have picked up extra background noise and inter-individual variability. Measured by the inverse Simpson index, TCRbeta repertoire diversity was lower in IBD patients than in their healthy co-twins. No single strong signal or clonotype linked to IBD turned up in the results, so the idea that one exists was not supported. Different T cell subtypes could not be distinguished in the analysis.

The method was 5' RACE. Each TCR library was prepared from about 4,000 ng of total RNA. For each sample, cDNA synthesis was carried out in eight separate reactions using SMARTScribe reverse transcriptase. Unique molecular identifiers containing a 6-nucleotide sample barcode were introduced through template switching during cDNA synthesis. Two nested PCRs of approximately 16 and 10 cycles amplified the TCRalpha and TCRbeta cDNA, and bead purification followed each PCR. Before amplification, cDNA was treated with uracil DNA-glycosylase and purified using the QIAquick PCR purification kit. The second PCR added Illumina TruSeq-compatible adapters along with sample-specific barcodes. TapeStation and Qubit were used to check library quality and concentration, and around 4.5 ng of each library went into the pool. Sequencing of the pooled libraries was done on an Illumina HiSeq2500 single-index Rapid Run using custom sequencing primers and 2 x 100 bp reads. On the study's bioinformatics: UMI-based consensus assembly with MiGEC version 1.2.6 was used to correct PCR and sequencing errors. MiXCR version 2.1.1 was used for V(D)J alignment, clonotype assembly and CDR3 extraction. To normalise gene usage, clonotype sharing and MAIT/NKT TCR abundance, the top 1000, 10 000 and 20 000 clonotypes in each sample were analysed. After downsampling to 27 000 UMIs, diversity was calculated as the inverse Simpson index using the vegan R package. Statistical testing used paired Mann-Whitney U tests on the discordant twin pairs and applied Benjamini-Hochberg correction for multiple testing. Reads reprocessed by TCRdb are summarized as one entry per CDR3 protein sequence, and DNA is absent. These V and J calls are TCRdb output, not the study's own analysis. The sample's own table lists just over 300,000 distinct CDR3 sequences. Over 5% of the sample is held by the ten biggest clonotypes.

With regard to this clonotype: Its antigen is unknown.

The chain joins TRBV18 to TRBJ2-7; the TRBD2 assignment by TCRdb is unverifiable without DNA. Sample: blood. The TCR was taken from a human donor with ulcerative colitis or Crohn's disease, or a healthy co-twin of an affected twin (not recorded which). The CDR3 here reads CASSPPGSEQYF.